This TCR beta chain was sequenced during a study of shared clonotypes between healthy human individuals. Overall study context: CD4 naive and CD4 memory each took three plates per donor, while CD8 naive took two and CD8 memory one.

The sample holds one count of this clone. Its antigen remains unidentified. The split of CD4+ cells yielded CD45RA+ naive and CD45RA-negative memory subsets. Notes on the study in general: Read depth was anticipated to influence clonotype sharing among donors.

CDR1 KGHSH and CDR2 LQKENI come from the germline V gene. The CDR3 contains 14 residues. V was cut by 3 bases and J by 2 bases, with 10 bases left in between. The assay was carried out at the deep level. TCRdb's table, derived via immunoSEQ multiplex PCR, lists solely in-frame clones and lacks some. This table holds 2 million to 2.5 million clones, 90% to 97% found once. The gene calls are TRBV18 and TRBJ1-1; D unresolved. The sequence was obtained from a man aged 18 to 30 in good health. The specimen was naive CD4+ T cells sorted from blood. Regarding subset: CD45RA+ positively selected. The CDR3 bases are TGTGCCAGCTCACCGGCCGGGCCAAACACTGAAGCTTTCTTT. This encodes CASSPAGPNTEAFF.